This is a list of T cell receptor beta chains from one sample in a study of post-analysis software for immune sequencing data. Each CDR3 protein is one row after TCRdb ran MiXCR on the PCR reads. The table records about 200,000 distinct CDR3 sequences, roughly 28% of them present only once. Sequenced sample: blood. Receptor source: a girl younger than 18 with multiple sclerosis. Each CDR3 is given without its conserved first and last residue.

cdr3_length: 8
v_call: TRBV3-1
j_call: TRBJ2-3
cdr3_aa: ASSQGTQY

cdr3_length: 10
v_call: TRBV29-1
j_call: TRBJ2-7
cdr3_aa: SVAWTLYEQY

cdr3_length: 12
v_call: TRBV7-2
j_call: TRBJ2-7
cdr3_aa: ASSPGGAFYEQY

cdr3_length: 12
v_call: TRBV7-2
j_call: TRBJ1-2
cdr3_aa: ASIRGGWGIGYT

cdr3_length: 9
v_call: TRBV20-1
j_call: TRBJ2-7
cdr3_aa: SGHSPYEQY

cdr3_length: 12
v_call: TRBV5-1
j_call: TRBJ1-2
cdr3_aa: ASSLETGNYGYT

cdr3_length: 15
v_call: TRBV6-6
j_call: TRBJ2-3
cdr3_aa: ASSIRDLARGTDTQY

cdr3_length: 12
v_call: TRBV20-1
j_call: TRBJ1-2
cdr3_aa: SANLIQGFYGYT

cdr3_length: 12
v_call: TRBV6-1
j_call: TRBJ1-5
cdr3_aa: ASSAEYSNQPQH

cdr3_length: 15
v_call: TRBV28
j_call: TRBJ2-1
cdr3_aa: ASRTGTSGTWANEQF

cdr3_length: 13
v_call: TRBV14
j_call: TRBJ2-5
cdr3_aa: ASSQSGLAGFPGD

cdr3_length: 14
v_call: TRBV28
j_call: TRBJ2-5
cdr3_aa: ASSLVLRLAMGEQY

cdr3_length: 13
v_call: TRBV5-1
j_call: TRBJ2-5
cdr3_aa: ASSLVGREQETQY

cdr3_length: 12
v_call: TRBV5-1
j_call: TRBJ2-7
cdr3_aa: ASSFTVLTYEQY

cdr3_length: 11
v_call: TRBV29-1
j_call: -
cdr3_aa: SVARQGKETQY

cdr3_length: 14
v_call: TRBV20-1
j_call: TRBJ2-1
cdr3_aa: SARESTSGGWDEQF

cdr3_length: 13
v_call: TRBV20-1
j_call: TRBJ1-5
cdr3_aa: SASRSGQGNQPQH

cdr3_length: 11
v_call: TRBV20-1
j_call: TRBJ2-7
cdr3_aa: SAVDSSSYEQH

cdr3_length: 12
v_call: TRBV28
j_call: TRBJ1-2
cdr3_aa: ASSFGGQNYGYT

cdr3_length: 14
v_call: TRBV12-3/TRBV12-4
j_call: TRBJ2-1
cdr3_aa: ASSLGNPSSYNEQF

cdr3_length: 15
v_call: TRBV15
j_call: TRBJ2-2
cdr3_aa: ATRRGRQSGVTGELF

cdr3_length: 13
v_call: TRBV12-3/TRBV12-4
j_call: TRBJ2-3
cdr3_aa: ASSLLGQGTDTQY